The T cell receptor (beta chain) under discussion was sequenced for a study of beta chain features in type 1 diabetes. After removal of 3 bases from V and 6 bases from J, the junction contained 6 bases not matched to a gene. This CDR3 comprises 15 residues. Germline CDR1 SGHTA, CDR2 FQGNSA. Expressed TCRB transcripts were sequenced, since all the RNA that had been isolated was reverse transcribed. The data were produced by immunoSEQ multiplex PCR, yet TCRdb's version contains in-frame clones alone and is incomplete. This table has some 330,000 clones, around 12% appearing once. This clone occurred a few times. Its antigen is not identified. One heparinised draw of blood, averaging approximately 110 mL, came from each donor. General study results and limits: Within each of all four CD4+ subsets, Type 1 diabetes patients had TCRB CDR3s that were moderately but significantly shorter.

This chain links TRBV7-2 with TRBJ2-1; TRBD1 matches at 9 bases. This TCR was recovered from a young woman with type 1 diabetes. The sequencing sample was made of naive CD4+ T cells from blood. The CDR3 spells CASSFGTGLVNEQFF. The CDR3 DNA reads TGTGCCAGCAGCTTCGGGACAGGGTTGGTCAATGAGCAGTTCTTC.